Presented here are 11 T cell receptor beta chains from one specimen sequenced in a study of monozygotic twins with inflammatory bowel disease. TCRdb reanalyzed the 5' RACE reads and collapses them to one entry per CDR3 protein, without DNA. The sample holds about 330,000 distinct CDR3 sequences. Material for sequencing was blood. These receptors came from a human donor with ulcerative colitis or Crohn's disease, or a healthy co-twin of an affected twin (not recorded which).

The genes are TRBV28 and TRBJ2-7. The germline V gene encodes CDR1 MDHEN and CDR2 SYDVKM. CDR3 size: 13 residues. The CDR3 loop reads CASSLFSVYEQYF.

J is TRBJ2-1 and V is TRBV11-2. This CDR3 comprises 14 residues. Germline CDR1 is SGHAT and CDR2 is FQNNGV. The CDR3 loop reads CASSLEVGYNEQFF.

This rearrangement joins TRBV5-1 to TRBJ1-6; TCRdb proposes TRBD1, but this gene call is untestable without DNA. This CDR3 has 15 amino acids. CDR1 SGHRS and CDR2 YFSETQ come from the germline V gene. The CDR3 spells CASSLSGQGNSPLHF.

The chain combines TRBV14 with TRBJ2-3; without DNA, the TCRdb call of TRBD1 cannot be checked. There are 17 residues in the CDR3. The germline V gene has CDR1 SGHDN and CDR2 FVKESK. The CDR3 sequence is CASSQATGGRRTDTQYF. Supplemented by reference TRBV14 and TRBJ2-3, the full variable domain reads EAGVTQFPSHSVIEKGQTVTLRCDPISGHDNLYWYRRVMGKEIKFLLHFVKESKQDESGMPNNRFLAERTGGTYSTLKVQPAELEDSGVYFCASSQATGGRRTDTQYFGPGTRLTVL.

The chain combines TRBV7-2 with TRBJ2-7; TCRdb's D call of TRBD1 is untestable without DNA. CDR3 length: 14 amino acids. Germline CDR1 is SGHTA and CDR2 is FQGNSA. The CDR3 spells CASSLRGRGYEQYF.

The V call is TRBV4-3, the J call TRBJ2-5. Germline-derived CDR1 and CDR2 are LGHNA and YSLEER. The CDR3 has 13 residues. The CDR3 loop is CASSPRGGETQYF.

The gene calls are TRBV9 and TRBJ2-1; TCRdb's assignment of TRBD2 cannot be checked, as there is no DNA. Germline CDR1 is SGDLS and CDR2 is YYNGEE. This CDR3 region has 19 residues. This chain's CDR3 is CASSHGPSGRATPYNEQFF.

V and J are TRBV20-1 and TRBJ2-1; TCRdb returns TRBD2, unconfirmable since there is no DNA. The CDR3 sequence is 14 residues long. The germline V gene has CDR1 DFQATT and CDR2 SNEGSKA (reference sequence). The chain's CDR3 is CSAPLTSSINEQFF.

The CDR3 here is CSVCGQMNTEAFF. V usage is TRBV29-1 and J usage is TRBJ1-1; TCRdb designates TRBD1, a call that cannot be tested without DNA. The CDR3 length is 13 residues. Germline CDR1 SQVTM, CDR2 ANQGSEA.

The chain couples TRBV12-3 or TRBV12-4 to TRBJ1-5. The CDR3 sequence is 14 residues long. The CDR3 region is CASRPAGTDQPQHF.

The J gene is TRBJ2-7, the V gene TRBV6-5; TCRdb calls TRBD2, which cannot be checked without DNA. The CDR3 sequence is 15 residues long. Germline V gene data show CDR1 as MNHEY and CDR2 as SVGAGI. The CDR3 reads CASSYSLGGVNEQYF.